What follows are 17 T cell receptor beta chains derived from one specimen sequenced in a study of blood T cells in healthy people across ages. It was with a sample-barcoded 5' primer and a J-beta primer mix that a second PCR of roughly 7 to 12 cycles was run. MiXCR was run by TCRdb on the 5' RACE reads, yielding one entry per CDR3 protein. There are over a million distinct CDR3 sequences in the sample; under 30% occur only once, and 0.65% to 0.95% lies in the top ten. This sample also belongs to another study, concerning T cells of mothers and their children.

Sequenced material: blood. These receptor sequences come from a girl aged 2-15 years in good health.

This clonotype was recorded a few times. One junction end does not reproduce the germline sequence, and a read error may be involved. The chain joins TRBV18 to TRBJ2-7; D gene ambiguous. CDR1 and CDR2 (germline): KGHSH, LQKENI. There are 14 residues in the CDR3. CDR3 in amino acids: CVSSKPGSSYEQYF. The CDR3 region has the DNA TGTGTCAGCTCCAAGCCTGGGTCCTCCTACGAGCAGTACTTC. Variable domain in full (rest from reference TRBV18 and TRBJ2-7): NAGVMQNPRHLVRRRGQEARLRCSPMKGHSHVYWYRQLPEEGLKFMVYLQKENIIDESGMPKERFSAEFPKEGPSILRIQQVVRGDSAAYFCVSSKPGSSYEQYFGPGTRLTVT.

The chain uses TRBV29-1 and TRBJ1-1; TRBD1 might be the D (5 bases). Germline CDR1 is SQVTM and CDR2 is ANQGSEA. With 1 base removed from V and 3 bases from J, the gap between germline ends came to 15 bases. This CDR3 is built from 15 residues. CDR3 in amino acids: CSVEGWPDSHTEAFF. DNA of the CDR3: TGCAGCGTTGAAGGGTGGCCCGACAGTCACACTGAAGCTTTCTTT.

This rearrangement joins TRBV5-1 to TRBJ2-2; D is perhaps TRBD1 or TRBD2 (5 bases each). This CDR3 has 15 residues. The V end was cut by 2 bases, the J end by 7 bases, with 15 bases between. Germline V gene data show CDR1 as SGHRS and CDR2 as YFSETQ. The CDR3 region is CASSFRDGAIGELFF. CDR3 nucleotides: TGCGCCAGCAGCTTCCGGGACGGGGCAATCGGGGAGCTGTTTTTT.

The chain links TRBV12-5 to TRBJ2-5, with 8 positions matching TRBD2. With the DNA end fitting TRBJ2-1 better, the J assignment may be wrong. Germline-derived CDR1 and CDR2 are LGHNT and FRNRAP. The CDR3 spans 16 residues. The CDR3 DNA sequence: TGTGCTAGTGGTTTCTCGACTAGCGCCTCACACAATGAGCAGTTCTTC. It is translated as CASGFSTSASHNEQFF.

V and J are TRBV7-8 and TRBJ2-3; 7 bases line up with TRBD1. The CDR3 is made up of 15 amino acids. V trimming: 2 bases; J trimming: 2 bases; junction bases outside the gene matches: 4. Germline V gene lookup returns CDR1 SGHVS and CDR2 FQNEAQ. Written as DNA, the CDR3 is TGTGCCAGCAGCTTAAGGGACAGCTTCACAGATACGCAGTATTTT. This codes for CASSLRDSFTDTQYF.

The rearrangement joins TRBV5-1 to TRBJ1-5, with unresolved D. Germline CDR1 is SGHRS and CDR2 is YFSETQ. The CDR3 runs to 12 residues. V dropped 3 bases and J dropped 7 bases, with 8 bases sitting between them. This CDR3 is CASSSDGQPQHF. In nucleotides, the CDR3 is TGCGCCAGCAGCTCCGATGGCCAGCCCCAGCATTTT.

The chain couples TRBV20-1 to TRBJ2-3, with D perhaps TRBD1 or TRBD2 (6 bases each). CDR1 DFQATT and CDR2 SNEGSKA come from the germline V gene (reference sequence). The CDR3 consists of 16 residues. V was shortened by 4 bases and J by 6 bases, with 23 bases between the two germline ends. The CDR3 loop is CSATWGDTQVPDTQYF. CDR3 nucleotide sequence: TGCAGTGCTACTTGGGGGGACACCCAAGTCCCGGATACGCAGTATTTT.

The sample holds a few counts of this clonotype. As DNA, the CDR3 is TGTGCCAGCAGCCTACTGTTTGGCACTGAAGAGACCCAGTACTTC. As protein: CASSLLFGTEETQYF. The J gene is TRBJ2-5, the V gene TRBV11-2; unclear D gene. Per the germline V gene, CDR1 is SGHAT and CDR2 is FQNNGV. This CDR3 spans 15 amino acids. With 5 bases removed from V and 3 bases from J, the gap between germline ends came to 16 bases.

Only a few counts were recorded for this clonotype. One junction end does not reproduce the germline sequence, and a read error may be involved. CDR3 DNA sequence: TGTGCCAGCAGCTTACAGGGGGTCTCCTACAATGAGCAGTCCTTC. It is translated as CASSLQGVSYNEQSF. The chain has TRBV7-3 and TRBJ2-1; 7 bases are a match to TRBD1. Germline V CDR1 and CDR2: SGHTA, FQGTGA. The CDR3 spans 15 residues.

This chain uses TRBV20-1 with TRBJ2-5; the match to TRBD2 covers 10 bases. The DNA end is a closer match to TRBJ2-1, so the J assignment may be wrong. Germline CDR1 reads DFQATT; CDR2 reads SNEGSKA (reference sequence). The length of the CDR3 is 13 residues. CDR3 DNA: TGCAGTGCCGGGACTAGCGTTGACAATGAGCAGTTCTTC. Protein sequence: CSAGTSVDNEQFF.

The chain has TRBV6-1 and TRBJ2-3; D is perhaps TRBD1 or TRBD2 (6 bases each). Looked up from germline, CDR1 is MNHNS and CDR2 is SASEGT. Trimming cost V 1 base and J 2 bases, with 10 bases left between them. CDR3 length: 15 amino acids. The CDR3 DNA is TGTGCCAGCAGTGAAGATTGGGGGGCCACAGATACGCAGTATTTT. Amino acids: CASSEDWGATDTQYF.

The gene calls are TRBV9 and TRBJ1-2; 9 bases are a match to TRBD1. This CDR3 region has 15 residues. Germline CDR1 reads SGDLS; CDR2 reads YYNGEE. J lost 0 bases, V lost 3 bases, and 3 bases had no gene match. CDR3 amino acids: CASSAYRGPNYGYTF. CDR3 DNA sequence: TGTGCCAGCAGCGCCTACAGGGGGCCTAACTATGGCTACACCTTC.

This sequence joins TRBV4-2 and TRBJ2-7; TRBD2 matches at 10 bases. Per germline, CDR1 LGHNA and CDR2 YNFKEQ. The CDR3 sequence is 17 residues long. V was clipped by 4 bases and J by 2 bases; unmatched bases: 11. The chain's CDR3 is CASSPGTSAGGTYEQYF. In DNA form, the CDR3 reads TGTGCCAGCAGCCCCGGAACATCAGCGGGAGGGACCTACGAGCAGTACTTC.

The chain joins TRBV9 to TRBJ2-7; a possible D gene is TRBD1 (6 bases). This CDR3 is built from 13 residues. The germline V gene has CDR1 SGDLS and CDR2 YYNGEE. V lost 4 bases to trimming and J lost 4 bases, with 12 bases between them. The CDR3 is CASSSGTKYEQYF. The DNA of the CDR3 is TGTGCCAGCAGCTCTGGGACAAAATACGAGCAGTACTTC.

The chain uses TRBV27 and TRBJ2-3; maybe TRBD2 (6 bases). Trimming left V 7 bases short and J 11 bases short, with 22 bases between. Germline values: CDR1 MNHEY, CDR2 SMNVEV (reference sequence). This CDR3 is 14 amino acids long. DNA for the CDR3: TGTGCCAGCACCGGGAGAGCGGCCCTCGGTGGGCAGTATTTT. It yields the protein CASTGRAALGGQYF.

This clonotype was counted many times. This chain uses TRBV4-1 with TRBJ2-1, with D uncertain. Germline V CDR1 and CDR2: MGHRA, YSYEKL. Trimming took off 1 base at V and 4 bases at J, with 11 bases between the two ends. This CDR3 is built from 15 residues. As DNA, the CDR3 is TGCGCCAGCAGCCAAGTCGGAGCGCCGTACAATGAGCAGTTCTTC. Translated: CASSQVGAPYNEQFF.

CDR3 protein: CASSLPDTYEQYF. The DNA of the CDR3 is TGTGCCAGCAGTCTCCCAGATACCTACGAGCAGTACTTC. The V and J genes are TRBV28 and TRBJ2-7, with D uncertain. V shed 5 bases and J shed 2 bases, with 10 bases lying between them. The germline V gene has CDR1 MDHEN and CDR2 SYDVKM. This CDR3 is built from 13 residues.